This entry is about one T cell receptor (beta chain). Arm-PCR of CDR3 regions and iRepertoire HTBI primers were used to build TCR beta libraries. From the multiplex PCR reads, TCRdb called clonotypes with MiXCR, one entry per CDR3 protein. The sample shows about 370,000 distinct CDR3 sequences, about 14% of them seen only once. This record belongs to a study of regulatory T cells in long-lasting Graves disease. Indicated time point: newly diagnosed GD, antithyroid drugs for less than 3 months. PBMC RNA served as the TCR library source. Diagnoses of Graves' disease were made by American Thyroid Association guidelines. The specimen was peripheral blood mononuclear cells (PBMCs), collected at new diagnosis, from a patient treated with antithyroid drugs. The TCR originated in a female donor with Graves disease.

CDR3 in DNA: TGTGCCAGCGGCTACGGACTAGCGGGGGGAAGGAATGAAGAGACCCAGTACTTC. It is translated as CASGYGLAGGRNEETQYF. The chain combines TRBV7-9 with TRBJ2-5, with 14 bases lining up with TRBD2. Per germline, CDR1 SEHNR and CDR2 FQNEAQ (reference sequence). J was trimmed by 3 bases and V by 8 bases; bases with no gene match: 14. The CDR3 is 18 residues long.